This T cell receptor beta chain stems from a study of cytomegalovirus exposure and HLA in healthy donors. Study background: The approximately 690 first-cohort repertoires and the 120 or so validation repertoires shared the same platform, a later analysis reported.

For this clone: Its specificity is not known.

General observations from the study: The study found most TCR sequences rare, yet found some public TCRs in many donors.

The assay was immunoSEQ multiplex PCR, and TCRdb's table has in-frame clones only and misses some. The data hold under 150,000 clones, with 70% to 90% observed a single time. This TCR was sampled from a woman between 18 and 30 years old in good health and CMV-seropositive. Sequencing was done on a sample of PBMCs.

The CDR3 loop reads CASSVDPSGSGGELFF. For the CDR3, the DNA is TGTGCCAGCAGCGTAGACCCTAGCGGGAGTGGCGGGGAGCTGTTTTTT. The chain links TRBV9 to TRBJ2-2, with 10 nucleotides matching TRBD2. Germline V gene data show CDR1 as SGDLS and CDR2 as YYNGEE. Trimming removed 0 bases from V and 7 bases from J; junction bases left unmatched: 6. The CDR3 contains 16 residues.